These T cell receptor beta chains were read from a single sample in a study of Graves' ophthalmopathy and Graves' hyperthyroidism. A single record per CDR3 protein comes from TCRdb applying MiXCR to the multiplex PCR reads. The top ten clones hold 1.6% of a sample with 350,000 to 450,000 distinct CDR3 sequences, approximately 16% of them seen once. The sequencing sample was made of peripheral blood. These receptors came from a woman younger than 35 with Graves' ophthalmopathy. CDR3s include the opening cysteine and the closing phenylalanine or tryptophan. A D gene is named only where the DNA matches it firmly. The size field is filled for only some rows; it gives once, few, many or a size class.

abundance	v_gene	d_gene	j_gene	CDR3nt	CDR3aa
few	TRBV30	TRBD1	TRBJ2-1	TGTGCCTGGAGTGTCGGGACAGGCGCACGGAATGAGCAGTTCTTC	CAWSVGTGARNEQFF
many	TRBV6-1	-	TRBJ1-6	TGTGCCAGCAGTGGGCAGCGACCATATAATTCACCCCTCCACTTT	CASSGQRPYNSPLHF
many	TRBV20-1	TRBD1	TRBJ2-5	TGCAGTGCTAGAGAACACAGGGGTGGGACCCAGTACTTC	CSAREHRGGTQYF
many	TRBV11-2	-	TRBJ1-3	TGTGCCAGCAGCTTAGAGAGGGGCTCTGGAAACACCATATATTTT	CASSLERGSGNTIYF
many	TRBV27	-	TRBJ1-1	TGTGCCAGCAGTTTATCTACGGGAAAAGAAGCTTTCTTT	CASSLSTGKEAFF
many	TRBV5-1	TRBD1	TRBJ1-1	TGCGCCAGCAGCTGGAGACAGGGGGACACTGAAGCTTTCTTT	CASSWRQGDTEAFF
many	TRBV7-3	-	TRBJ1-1	TGTGCCAGCAGCTCCCTAAGGGGCGACAGGGCTTTCTTT	CASSSLRGDRAFF
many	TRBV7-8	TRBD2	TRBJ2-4	TGTGCCAGCAGCTTCGGGACTAGCGGGAGGCTAGCCAAAAACATTCAGTACTTC	CASSFGTSGRLAKNIQYF
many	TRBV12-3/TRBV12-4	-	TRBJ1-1	TGTGCCAGCAGACCGGACCCCCGGAACACTGAAGCTTTCTTT	CASRPDPRNTEAFF
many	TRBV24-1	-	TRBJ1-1	TGTGCCACCAGTGACTCTACCGATGAAGCTTTCTTT	CATSDSTDEAFF
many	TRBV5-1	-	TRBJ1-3	TGCGCCAGCAGCTCCCGTGAGCCTGGAAACACCATATATTTT	CASSSREPGNTIYF
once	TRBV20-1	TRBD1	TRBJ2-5	TGCAGTGCTTTACGGGGCACAGGGGGAGAGACCCAGTACTTC	CSALRGTGGETQYF
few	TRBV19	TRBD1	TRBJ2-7	TGTGCCAGTAGGGGGACAGGGCCTTACGAGCAGTACTTC	CASRGTGPYEQYF
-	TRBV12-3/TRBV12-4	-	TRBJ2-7	TGTGCCAGCACCTCCATGGGGCTTGGCGAGCAGTACTTC	CASTSMGLGEQYF
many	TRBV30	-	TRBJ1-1	TGTGCCTGGAGTGTACAGATAAACACTGAAGCTTTCTTT	CAWSVQINTEAFF
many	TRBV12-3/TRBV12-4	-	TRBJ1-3	TGTGCCAGCAGTTTAAGAAGGACAACGCGGATGGAAGGAAACACCATATATTTT	CASSLRRTTRMEGNTIYF
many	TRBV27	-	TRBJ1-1	TGTGCCAGCAGTTCTCGGGACGGGAACACTGAAGCTTTCTTT	CASSSRDGNTEAFF
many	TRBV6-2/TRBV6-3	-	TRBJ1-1	TGTGCCAGCAGTTACTCTTCAGACCTGGGGGCTTTCTTT	CASSYSSDLGAFF
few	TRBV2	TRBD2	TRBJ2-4	TGTGCCAGCAGTGAAAGGGGTGCGGGGGGGGCCAAAAACATTCAGTACTTC	CASSERGAGGAKNIQYF
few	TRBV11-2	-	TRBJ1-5	TGTGCCAGCAGCTTAGTTGGTGCCCACCGGGGGTCTAATCAGCCCCAGCATTTT	CASSLVGAHRGSNQPQHF
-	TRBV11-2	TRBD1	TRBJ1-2	TGTGCCAGCAGCCACCAATGGGACAGGGCTAACTATGGCTACACCTTC	CASSHQWDRANYGYTF
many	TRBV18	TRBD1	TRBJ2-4	TGTGCCAGCTCACCGGTCGGACAGGGCAACATTCAGTACTTC	CASSPVGQGNIQYF
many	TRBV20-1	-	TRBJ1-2	TGCAGTGCTTCAAACACGGACTTCGATGGCTACACCTTC	CSASNTDFDGYTF
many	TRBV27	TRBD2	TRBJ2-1	TGTGCCAGCAGTTTTTCCCGACTAGCGGGAGCATCTCAGTTCTTC	CASSFSRLAGASQFF
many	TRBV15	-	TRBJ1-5	TGTGCCACCAGCAACGGACGGGTCAGAGGGAATCAGCCCCAGCATTTT	CATSNGRVRGNQPQHF
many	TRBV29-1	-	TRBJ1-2	TGCAGCGTCGGACAGACCTATGGCTACACCTTC	CSVGQTYGYTF
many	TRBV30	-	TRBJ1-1	TGTGCCTGGAGTGCCAGGGAAGGCGAAGCTTTCTTT	CAWSAREGEAFF
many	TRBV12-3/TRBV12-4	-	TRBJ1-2	TGTGCCAGCATCCAAGGGATGGGTTTGAGTGGCTACACCTTC	CASIQGMGLSGYTF
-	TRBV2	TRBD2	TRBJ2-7	TGTGCCAGCAGGAAGGGACTAGCGGGGGTAACACTAAACCCGACCTACGAGCAGTACTTC	CASRKGLAGVTLNPTYEQYF
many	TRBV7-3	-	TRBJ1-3	TGTGCCAGCAACCAAATACCGCATCAAACGGGAAACACCATATATTTT	CASNQIPHQTGNTIYF
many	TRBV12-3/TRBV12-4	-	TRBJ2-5	TGTGCCAGCAGTTTAGGGGGTCGGGATAGGACGCGCGAGACCCAGTACTTC	CASSLGGRDRTRETQYF
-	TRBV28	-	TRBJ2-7	TGTGCCAGCAGTTTCTCGGGACCCCTCAAGGGAGGCGAGCAGTACTTC	CASSFSGPLKGGEQYF
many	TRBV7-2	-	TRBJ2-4	TGTGCCAGCAGCTTAGTTGAAAACATTCAGTACTTC	CASSLVENIQYF
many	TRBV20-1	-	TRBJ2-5	TGCAGTGCTAGAGGGCAGGGGTCGACGGAGACCCAGTACTTC	CSARGQGSTETQYF
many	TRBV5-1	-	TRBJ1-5	TGCGCCAGCAGCTTGGACCCCAATCAGCCCCAGCATTTT	CASSLDPNQPQHF
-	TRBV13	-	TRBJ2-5	TGTGCCAGCAGCTTAGTGGTCAGGGAGGGGGAAGAGACCCAGTACTTC	CASSLVVREGEETQYF
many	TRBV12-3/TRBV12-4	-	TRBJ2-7	TGTGCCAGCACGCCCCTCGGACAAGACGAGCAGTACTTC	CASTPLGQDEQYF
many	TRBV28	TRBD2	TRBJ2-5	TGTGCCAGCAGGGCCTGGGGGGGACAAGAGACCCAGTACTTC	CASRAWGGQETQYF
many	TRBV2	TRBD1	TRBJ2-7	TGTGCCAGCAGTCCCCGGGACAGGCCCTACGAGCAGTACTTC	CASSPRDRPYEQYF
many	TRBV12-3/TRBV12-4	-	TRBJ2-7	TGTGCCAGCAGTCCAGGCCTGGGGGGCAACGAGCAGTACTTC	CASSPGLGGNEQYF